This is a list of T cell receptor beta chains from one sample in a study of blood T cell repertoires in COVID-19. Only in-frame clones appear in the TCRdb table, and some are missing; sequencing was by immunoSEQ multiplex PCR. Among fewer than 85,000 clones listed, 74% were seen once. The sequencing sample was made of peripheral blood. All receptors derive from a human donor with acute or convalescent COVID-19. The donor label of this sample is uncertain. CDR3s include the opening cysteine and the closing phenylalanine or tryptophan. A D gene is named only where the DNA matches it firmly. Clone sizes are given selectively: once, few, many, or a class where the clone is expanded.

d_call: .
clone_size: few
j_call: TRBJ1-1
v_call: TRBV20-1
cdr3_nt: TGCAGTGCTAGTGGGAGGAGGACTGAAGCTTTCTTT
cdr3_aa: CSASGRRTEAFF

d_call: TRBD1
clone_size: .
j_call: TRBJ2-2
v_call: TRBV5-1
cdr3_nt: TGCGCCAGCAGCTATGGGACAGGGGGGACCGGGGAGCTGTTTTTT
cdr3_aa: CASSYGTGGTGELFF

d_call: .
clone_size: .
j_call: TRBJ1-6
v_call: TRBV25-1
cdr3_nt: TGTGCCAGCAGAACACAGGGAGCTGCTTCACCCCTCCACTTT
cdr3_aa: CASRTQGAASPLHF

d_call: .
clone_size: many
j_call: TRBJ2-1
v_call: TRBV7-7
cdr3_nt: TGTGCCAGCAGCTTAGGGGCGGGGCTCAATGAGCAGTTCTTC
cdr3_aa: CASSLGAGLNEQFF

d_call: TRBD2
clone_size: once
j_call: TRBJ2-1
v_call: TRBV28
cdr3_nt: TGTGCCAGCAGCAAAGGACTAGCGGGCAATGAGCAGTTCTTC
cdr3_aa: CASSKGLAGNEQFF

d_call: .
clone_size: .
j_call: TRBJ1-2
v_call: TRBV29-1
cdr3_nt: TGCAGCGCTGCGACAGGTACAAAGGGCTATGGCTACACCTTC
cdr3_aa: CSAATGTKGYGYTF

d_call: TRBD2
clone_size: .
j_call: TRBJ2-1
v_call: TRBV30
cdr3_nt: TGTGCCTGGAGTGAGACTAGCGGGAACTACAATGAGCAGTTCTTC
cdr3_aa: CAWSETSGNYNEQFF

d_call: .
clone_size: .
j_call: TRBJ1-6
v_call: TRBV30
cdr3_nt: TGTGCCTGGAGTGTATGGGACACAAATAATTCACCCCTCCACTTT
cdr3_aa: CAWSVWDTNNSPLHF

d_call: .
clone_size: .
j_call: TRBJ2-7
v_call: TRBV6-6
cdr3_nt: TGTGCCAGCATTACCGGGACACCTTACGAGCAGTACTTC
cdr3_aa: CASITGTPYEQYF

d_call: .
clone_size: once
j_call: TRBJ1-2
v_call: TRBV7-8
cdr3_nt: TGTGCCAGCAGCCCCTCCGGAGGAGTGTATGGCTACACCTTC
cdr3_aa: CASSPSGGVYGYTF

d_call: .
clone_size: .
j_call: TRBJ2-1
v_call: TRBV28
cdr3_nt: TGTGCCAGCAGTTTAATTGGGCGTGAGCAGTTCTTC
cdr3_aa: CASSLIGREQFF

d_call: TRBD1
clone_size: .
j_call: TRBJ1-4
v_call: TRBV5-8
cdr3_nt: TGTGCCAGCAGCTCGACCGGGACAGGGGGCGATGAAAAACTGTTTTTT
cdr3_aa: CASSSTGTGGDEKLFF

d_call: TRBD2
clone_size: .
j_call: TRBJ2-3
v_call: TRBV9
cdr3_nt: TGTGCCAGCAGCGTAGGTACTAGCGGAGTAGTTAGCACAGATACGCAGTATTTT
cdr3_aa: CASSVGTSGVVSTDTQYF

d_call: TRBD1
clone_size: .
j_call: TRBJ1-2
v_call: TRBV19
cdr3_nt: TGTGCCAGTAGTATATCGACAGGGGGCGGCTACACCTTC
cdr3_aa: CASSISTGGGYTF

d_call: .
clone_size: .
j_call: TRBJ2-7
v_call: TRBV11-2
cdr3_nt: TGTGCCAGCAGCTTTCGTCGGGGGGAGCAGTACTTC
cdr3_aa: CASSFRRGEQYF

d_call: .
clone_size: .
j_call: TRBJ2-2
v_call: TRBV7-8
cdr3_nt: TGTGCCAGCAGCCGTAATGTCGGAGCCGGGGAGCTGTTTTTT
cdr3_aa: CASSRNVGAGELFF

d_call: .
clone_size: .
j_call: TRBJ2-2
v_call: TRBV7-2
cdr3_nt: TGTGCCAGCAGCTTAGCACCGCCACCCCAGGGGGAGCTGTTTTTT
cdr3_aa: CASSLAPPPQGELFF

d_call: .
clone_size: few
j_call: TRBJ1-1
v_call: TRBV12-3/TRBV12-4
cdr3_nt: TGTGCCAGCAGAATTTCGGGTGGGACTGAAGCTTTCTTT
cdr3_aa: CASRISGGTEAFF

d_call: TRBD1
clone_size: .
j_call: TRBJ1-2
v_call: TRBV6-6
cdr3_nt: TGTGCCAGCAGTCCAACAGGGGTCAACTATGGCTACACCTTC
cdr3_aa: CASSPTGVNYGYTF

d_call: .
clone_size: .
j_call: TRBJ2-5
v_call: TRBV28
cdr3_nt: TGTGCCAGCAGTTTGAGGCACGGTGGGGAGACCCAGTACTTC
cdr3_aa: CASSLRHGGETQYF

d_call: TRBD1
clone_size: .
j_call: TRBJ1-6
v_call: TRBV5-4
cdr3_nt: TGTGCCAGCAGCTTGAAGGGACAGCAGAATTCACCCCTCCACTTT
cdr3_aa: CASSLKGQQNSPLHF

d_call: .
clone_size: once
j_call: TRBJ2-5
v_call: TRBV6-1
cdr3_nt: TGTGCCAGCAGTGAACCTAGCCGGCAAGAGACCCAGTACTTC
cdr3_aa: CASSEPSRQETQYF

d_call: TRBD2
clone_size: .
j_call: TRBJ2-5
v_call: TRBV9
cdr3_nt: TGTGCCAGCAGCGTAGGGATAGCGGGGCTCCAAGAGACCCAGTACTTC
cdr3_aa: CASSVGIAGLQETQYF

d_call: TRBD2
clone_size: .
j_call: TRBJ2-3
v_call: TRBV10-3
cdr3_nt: TGTGCCACAGGGACTAGCGGGGAGTCAGATACGCAGTATTTT
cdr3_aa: CATGTSGESDTQYF

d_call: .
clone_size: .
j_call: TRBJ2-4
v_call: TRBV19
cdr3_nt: TGTGCCAGTAGTCCCCGGGGAATGACCGAAAACATTCAGTACTTC
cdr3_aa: CASSPRGMTENIQYF

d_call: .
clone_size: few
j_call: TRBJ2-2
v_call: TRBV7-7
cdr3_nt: TGTGCCAGCAGCTTCCTGAACACCGGGGAGCTGTTTTTT
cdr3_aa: CASSFLNTGELFF

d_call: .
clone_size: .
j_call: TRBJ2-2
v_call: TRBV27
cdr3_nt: TGTGCCAGCCGGAGCGCTACCGGGGAGCTGTTTTTT
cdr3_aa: CASRSATGELFF

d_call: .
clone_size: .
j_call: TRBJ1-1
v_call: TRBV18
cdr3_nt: TGTGCCAGCTCACCTGGCAGGCCAGCAGATGAAGCTTTCTTT
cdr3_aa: CASSPGRPADEAFF

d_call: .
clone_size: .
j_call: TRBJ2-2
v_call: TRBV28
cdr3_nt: TGTGCCAGCAGTTTAGGACAGACGAACACCGGGGAGCTGTTTTTT
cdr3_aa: CASSLGQTNTGELFF

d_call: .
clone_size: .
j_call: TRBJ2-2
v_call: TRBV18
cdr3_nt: TGTGCCAGCTCATCGGGCAGGGGGAACACCGGGGAGCTGTTTTTT
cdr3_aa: CASSSGRGNTGELFF

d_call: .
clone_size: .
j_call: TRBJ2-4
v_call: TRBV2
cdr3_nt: TGTGCCAGCTGTGAGGTGGCAGCCAAAAACATTCAGTACTTC
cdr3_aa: CASCEVAAKNIQYF

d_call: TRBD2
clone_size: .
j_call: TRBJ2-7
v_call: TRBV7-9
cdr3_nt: TGTGCCAGCAGCTCGACTAGCGGGACCTACGAGCAGTACTTC
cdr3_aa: CASSSTSGTYEQYF

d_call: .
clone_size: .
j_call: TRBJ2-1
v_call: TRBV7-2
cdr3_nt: TGTGCCAGCAGCTTATTGGCTAGCACTGAGCAGTTCTTC
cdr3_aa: CASSLLASTEQFF

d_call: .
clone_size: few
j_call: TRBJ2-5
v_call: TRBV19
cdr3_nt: TGTGCCAGTAGTATAGACGGAGGGAAAGAGACCCAGTACTTC
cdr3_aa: CASSIDGGKETQYF

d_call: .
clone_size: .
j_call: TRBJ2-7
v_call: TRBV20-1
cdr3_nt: TGCAGTGCTAGTCCGGGTCCTCACTCCTACGAGCAGTACTTC
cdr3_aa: CSASPGPHSYEQYF

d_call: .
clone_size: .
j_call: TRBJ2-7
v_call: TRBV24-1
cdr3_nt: TGTGCCACCAGTGACCCCGGGACAACCCGCTCCGAGCAGTACTTC
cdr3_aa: CATSDPGTTRSEQYF

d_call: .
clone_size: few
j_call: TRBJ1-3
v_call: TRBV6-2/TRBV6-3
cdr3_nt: TGTGCCAGCAGTTTGGAGCGAAACACCATATATTTT
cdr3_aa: CASSLERNTIYF

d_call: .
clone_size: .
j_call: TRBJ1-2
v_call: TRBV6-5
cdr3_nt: TGTGCCAGCAGCGCGGGACTCCACTATGGCTACACCTTC
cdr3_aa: CASSAGLHYGYTF

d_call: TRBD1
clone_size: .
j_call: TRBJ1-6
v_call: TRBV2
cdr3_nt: TGTGCCAGCAGCTCCGGGACAGGGATCTCACCCCTCCACTTT
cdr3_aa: CASSSGTGISPLHF

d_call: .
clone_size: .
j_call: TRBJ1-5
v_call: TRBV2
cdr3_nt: TGTGCCAGCAGTACACGGGAGGGTTATCAGCCCCAGCATTTT
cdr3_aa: CASSTREGYQPQHF

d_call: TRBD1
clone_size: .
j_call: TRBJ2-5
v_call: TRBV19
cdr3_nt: TGTGCCAGTAGTCCGGGACAGGGAGGCCAAGAGACCCAGTACTTC
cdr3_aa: CASSPGQGGQETQYF

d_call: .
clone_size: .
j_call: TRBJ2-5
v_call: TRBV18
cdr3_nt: TGTGCCAGCTCACCTAAAGGAGGAGGAGAGACCCAGTACTTC
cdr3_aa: CASSPKGGGETQYF

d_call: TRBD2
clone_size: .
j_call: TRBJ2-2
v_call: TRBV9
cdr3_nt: TGTGCCAGCAGCGTAGGGACTAGCTGGCGGACCGGGGAGCTGTTTTTT
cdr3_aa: CASSVGTSWRTGELFF

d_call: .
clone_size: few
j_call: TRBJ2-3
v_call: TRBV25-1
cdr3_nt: TGTGCCAGCAGTACGACAGCTAGCACAGATACGCAGTATTTT
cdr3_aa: CASSTTASTDTQYF

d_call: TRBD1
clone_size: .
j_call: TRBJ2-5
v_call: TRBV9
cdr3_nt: TGTGCCAGCAGCGTAGGAGGGGGCGTGACAGAGACCCAGTACTTC
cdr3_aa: CASSVGGGVTETQYF

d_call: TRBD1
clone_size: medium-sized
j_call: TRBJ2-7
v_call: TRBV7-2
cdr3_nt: TGTGCCAGCAGCTTAACTACAGGGGACCCCTACGAGCAGTACTTC
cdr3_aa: CASSLTTGDPYEQYF

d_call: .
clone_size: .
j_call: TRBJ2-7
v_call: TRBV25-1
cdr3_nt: TGTGCCAGCAGTGAAGGAGGCGGGAAAGTCGAGCAGTACTTC
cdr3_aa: CASSEGGGKVEQYF